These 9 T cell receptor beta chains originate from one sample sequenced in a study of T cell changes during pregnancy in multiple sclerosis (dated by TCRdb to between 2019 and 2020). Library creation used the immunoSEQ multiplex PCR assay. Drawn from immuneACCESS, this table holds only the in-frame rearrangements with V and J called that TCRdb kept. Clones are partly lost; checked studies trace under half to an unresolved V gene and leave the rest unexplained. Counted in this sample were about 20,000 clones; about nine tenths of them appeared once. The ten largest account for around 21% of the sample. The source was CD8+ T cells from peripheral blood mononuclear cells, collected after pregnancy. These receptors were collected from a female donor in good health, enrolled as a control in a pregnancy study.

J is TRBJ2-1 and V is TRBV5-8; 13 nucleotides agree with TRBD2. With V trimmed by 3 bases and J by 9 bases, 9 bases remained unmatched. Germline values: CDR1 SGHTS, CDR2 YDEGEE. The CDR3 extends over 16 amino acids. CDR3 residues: CASSYTGLAGLIEQFF. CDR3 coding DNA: TGTGCCAGCAGCTATACGGGACTAGCGGGATTAATTGAGCAGTTCTTC.

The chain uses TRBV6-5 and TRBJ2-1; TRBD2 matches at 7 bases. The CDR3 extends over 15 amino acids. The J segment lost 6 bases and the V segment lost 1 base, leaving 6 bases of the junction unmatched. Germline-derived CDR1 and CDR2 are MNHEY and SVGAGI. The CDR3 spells CASSYYGGTSNEQFF. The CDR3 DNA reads TGTGCCAGCAGTTACTACGGGGGGACGTCCAATGAGCAGTTCTTC.

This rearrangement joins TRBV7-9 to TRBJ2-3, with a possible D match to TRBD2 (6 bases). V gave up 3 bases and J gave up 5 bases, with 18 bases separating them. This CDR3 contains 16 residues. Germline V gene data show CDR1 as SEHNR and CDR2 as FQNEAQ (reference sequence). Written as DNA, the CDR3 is TGTGCCAGCAGCTTTTTTCGCGGGGCTACGGGAGATACGCAGTATTTT. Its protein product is CASSFFRGATGDTQYF. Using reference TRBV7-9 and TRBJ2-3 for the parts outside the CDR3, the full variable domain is DTGVSQNPRHKITKRGQNVTFRCDPISEHNRLYWYRQTLGQGPEFLTYFQNEAQLEKSRLLSDRFSAERPKGSFSTLEIQRTEQGDSAMYLCASSFFRGATGDTQYFGPGTRLTVL.

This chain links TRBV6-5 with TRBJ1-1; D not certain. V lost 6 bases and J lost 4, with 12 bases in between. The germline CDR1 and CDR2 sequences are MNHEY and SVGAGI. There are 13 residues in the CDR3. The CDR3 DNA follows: TGTGCCAGCAGCACTAGGGAAGGCACTGAAGCTTTCTTT. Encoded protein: CASSTREGTEAFF.

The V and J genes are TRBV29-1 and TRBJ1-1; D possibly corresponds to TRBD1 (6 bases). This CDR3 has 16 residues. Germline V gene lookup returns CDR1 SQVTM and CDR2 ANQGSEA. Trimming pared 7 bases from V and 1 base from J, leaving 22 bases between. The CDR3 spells CSGRGDTGGANTEAFF. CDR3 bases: TGCAGCGGCCGGGGGGACACTGGGGGCGCGAACACTGAAGCTTTCTTT.

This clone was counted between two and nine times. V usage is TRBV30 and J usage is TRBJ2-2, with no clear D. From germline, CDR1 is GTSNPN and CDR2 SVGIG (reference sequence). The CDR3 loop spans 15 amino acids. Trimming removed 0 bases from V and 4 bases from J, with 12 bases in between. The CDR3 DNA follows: TGTGCCTGGAGTGTACCCGAGACAACCACCGGGGAGCTGTTTTTT. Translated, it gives CAWSVPETTTGELFF.

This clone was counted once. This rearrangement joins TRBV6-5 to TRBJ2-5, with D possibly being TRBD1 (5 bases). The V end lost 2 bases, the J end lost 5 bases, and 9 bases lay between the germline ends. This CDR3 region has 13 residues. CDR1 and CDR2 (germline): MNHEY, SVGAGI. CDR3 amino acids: CASSYKGPETQYF. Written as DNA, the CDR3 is TGTGCCAGCAGTTACAAGGGGCCGGAGACCCAGTACTTC.

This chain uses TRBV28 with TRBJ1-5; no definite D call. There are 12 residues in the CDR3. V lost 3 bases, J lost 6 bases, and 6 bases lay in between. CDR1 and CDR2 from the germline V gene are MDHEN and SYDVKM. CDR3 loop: CASSFSGQPQHF. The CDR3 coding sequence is TGTGCCAGCAGTTTCTCGGGTCAGCCCCAGCATTTT.

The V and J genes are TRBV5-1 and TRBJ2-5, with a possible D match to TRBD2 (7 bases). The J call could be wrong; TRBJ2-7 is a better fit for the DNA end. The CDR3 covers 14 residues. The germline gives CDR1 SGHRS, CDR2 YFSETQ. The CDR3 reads CASSLEGRGYEQYF. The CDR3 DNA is TGCGCCAGCAGCTTGGAAGGGAGGGGGTACGAGCAGTACTTC.